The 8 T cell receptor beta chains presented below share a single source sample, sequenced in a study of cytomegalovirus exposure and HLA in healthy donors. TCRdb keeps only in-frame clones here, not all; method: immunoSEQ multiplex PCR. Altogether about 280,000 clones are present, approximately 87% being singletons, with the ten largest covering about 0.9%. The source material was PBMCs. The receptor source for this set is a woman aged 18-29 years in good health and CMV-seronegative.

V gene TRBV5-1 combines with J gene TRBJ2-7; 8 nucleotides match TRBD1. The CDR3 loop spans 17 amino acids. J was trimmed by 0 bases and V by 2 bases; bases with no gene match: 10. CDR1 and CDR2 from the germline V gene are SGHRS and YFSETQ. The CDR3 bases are TGCGCCAGCAGCTTTACGACACAGGGGGAAATCTCCTACGAGCAGTACTTC. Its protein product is CASSFTTQGEISYEQYF.

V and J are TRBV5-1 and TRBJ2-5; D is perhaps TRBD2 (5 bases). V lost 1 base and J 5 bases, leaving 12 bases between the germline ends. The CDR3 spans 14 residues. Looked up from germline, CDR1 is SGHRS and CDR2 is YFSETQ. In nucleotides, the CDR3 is TGCGCCAGCAGCTTGAGCCTAGCCGTTGAGACCCAGTACTTC. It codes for CASSLSLAVETQYF.

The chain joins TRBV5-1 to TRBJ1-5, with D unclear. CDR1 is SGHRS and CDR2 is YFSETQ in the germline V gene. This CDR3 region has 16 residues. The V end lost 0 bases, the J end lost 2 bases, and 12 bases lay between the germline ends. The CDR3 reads CASSLDGDSGNQPQHF. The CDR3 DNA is TGCGCCAGCAGCTTGGATGGTGATTCGGGCAATCAGCCCCAGCATTTT.

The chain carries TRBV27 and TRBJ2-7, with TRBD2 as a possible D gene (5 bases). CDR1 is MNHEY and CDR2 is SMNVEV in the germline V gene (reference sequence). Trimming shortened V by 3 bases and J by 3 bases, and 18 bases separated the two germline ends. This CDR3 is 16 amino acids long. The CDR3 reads CASSFTGLAANYEQYF. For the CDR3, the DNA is TGTGCCAGCAGTTTCACTGGACTGGCAGCCAACTACGAGCAGTACTTC.

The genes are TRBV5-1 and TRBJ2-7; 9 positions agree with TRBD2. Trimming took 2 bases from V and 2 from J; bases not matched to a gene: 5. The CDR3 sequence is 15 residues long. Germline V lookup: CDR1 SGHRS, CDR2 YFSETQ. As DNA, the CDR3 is TGCGCCAGCAGCTTCGCTCTAGCGGGACCCTACGAGCAGTACTTC. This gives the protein CASSFALAGPYEQYF.

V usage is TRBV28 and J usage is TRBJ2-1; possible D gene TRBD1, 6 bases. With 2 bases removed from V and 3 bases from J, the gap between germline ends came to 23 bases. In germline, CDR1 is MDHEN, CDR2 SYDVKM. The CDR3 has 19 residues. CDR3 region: CASSLRRTARKGHYNEQFF. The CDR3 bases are TGTGCCAGCAGTTTACGCAGGACAGCCCGAAAGGGACACTACAATGAGCAGTTCTTC.

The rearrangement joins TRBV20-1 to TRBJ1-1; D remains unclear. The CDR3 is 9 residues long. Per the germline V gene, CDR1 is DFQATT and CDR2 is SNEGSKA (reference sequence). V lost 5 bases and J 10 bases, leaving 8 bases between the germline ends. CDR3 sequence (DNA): TGCAGTGCTCGCGATTTAGCTTTCTTT. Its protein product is CSARDLAFF.

CDR3 DNA sequence: TGTGCCAGCAGTTTGGAGGGGATCGGCAATCAGCCCCAGCATTTT. As protein: CASSLEGIGNQPQHF. V is TRBV28 and J is TRBJ1-5; D is perhaps TRBD1 (5 bases). Trimming removed 3 bases from V and 2 bases from J, with 11 bases in between. CDR3 size: 15 residues. Germline V gene lookup returns CDR1 MDHEN and CDR2 SYDVKM.